This entry lists 24 T cell receptor beta chains sequenced from one sample in a study of early T cells in non-severe SARS-CoV-2 infection. One entry per CDR3 protein, called by TCRdb with MiXCR from the 5' RACE reads. This table holds roughly 50,000 distinct CDR3 sequences, 7.5% to 9.5% found once. Sequenced material: whole blood. Receptor source: an adult who was a healthcare worker with PCR-confirmed SARS-CoV-2 infection or an uninfected control (not recorded which).

A note on this clonotype: A junction end diverges from the germline sequence, so it may reflect a read error. V and J are TRBV20-1 and TRBJ1-5; D is undetermined. CDR1 DFQATT and CDR2 SNEGSKA come from the germline V gene (reference sequence). The CDR3 is made up of 14 amino acids. CDR3 residues: CSARAPGGNQPQHF. CDR3 in DNA: TGCAGTGCAAGAGCCCCGGGAGGCAATCAGCCCCAGCATTTT.

This clonotype was seen repeatedly, ten times or more. This sequence joins TRBV13 and TRBJ2-7; 11 bases align to TRBD1. This CDR3 is 15 amino acids long. Looked up from germline, CDR1 is PRHDT and CDR2 is FYEKMQ (reference sequence). J lost 7 bases, V lost 5 bases, and 10 bases had no gene match. CDR3 sequence (DNA): TGTGCCAGCAGCCCCCCCCTGGACAGGGGGCCTGAGCAGTACTTC. The encoded protein is CASSPPLDRGPEQYF.

V gene TRBV27 combines with J gene TRBJ2-1, with D possibly matching TRBD2 (7 bases). The CDR3 is made up of 13 amino acids. Germline V CDR1 and CDR2: MNHEY, SMNVEV (reference sequence). Trimming removed 1 base from V and 14 bases from J, with 15 bases in between. The CDR3 region has the DNA TGTGCCAGCAGTTTATTACCGGAGGGGGGGAAGTTCTTC. The encoded protein is CASSLLPEGGKFF.

V is TRBV13 and J is TRBJ2-5; 9 nucleotides match TRBD2. This CDR3 has 14 residues. The trim removed 5 bases at V and 5 bases at J, leaving 6 bases unmatched. Germline V lookup: CDR1 PRHDT, CDR2 FYEKMQ (reference sequence). As DNA, the CDR3 is TGTGCCAGCAGCCCTAGCGGGACTCGGGAGACCCAGTACTTC. It yields the protein CASSPSGTRETQYF.

V and J are TRBV5-1 and TRBJ2-2; TRBD1 matches 7 bases. Germline values: CDR1 SGHRS, CDR2 YFSETQ. The CDR3 spans 15 residues. The V segment lost 2 bases and the J segment 4 bases; nucleotides outside the gene matches: 5. The CDR3 DNA sequence: TGCGCCAGCAGCTTCCAGGGGGACAGCACCGGGGAGCTGTTTTTT. This sequence encodes CASSFQGDSTGELFF.

This clonotype was recorded many times. This CDR3 reads CSPRAYNEQFF. In nucleotides, the CDR3 is TGCTCACCAAGGGCATACAATGAGCAGTTCTTC. The rearrangement links TRBV20-1 to TRBJ2-1; no firm D call. Looked up from germline, CDR1 is DFQATT and CDR2 is SNEGSKA (reference sequence). The CDR3 sequence is 11 residues long.

The rearrangement joins TRBV11-2 to TRBJ2-4; 9 nucleotides match TRBD1. This CDR3 comprises 18 residues. CDR1 and CDR2 (germline): SGHAT, FQNNGV. Unmatched junction bases numbered 17, after V lost 3 bases and J lost 8 bases. CDR3 bases: TGTGCCAGCAGCTTTGCCCCCGTCCAACAGGGGGCGCGTGACATTCAGTACTTC. Amino acids: CASSFAPVQQGARDIQYF.

This clonotype was detected a few times. The gene calls are TRBV29-1 and TRBJ2-2, with TRBD1 identical over 9 bases. This CDR3 has 14 amino acids. Germline CDR1 and CDR2: SQVTM and ANQGSEA. V shed 6 bases, J shed 3 bases, and the junction held 5 bases outside the gene matches. This CDR3 reads CSVRQGGHTGELFF. In nucleotides, the CDR3 is TGCAGCGTGAGACAGGGGGGTCACACCGGGGAGCTGTTTTTT.

This clonotype was found many times. V gene TRBV29-1 combines with J gene TRBJ1-5, with a possible D match to TRBD1 (5 bases). The germline V gene has CDR1 SQVTM and CDR2 ANQGSEA. The CDR3 sequence is 14 residues long. V was shortened by 6 bases and J by 5 bases, with 17 bases between the two germline ends. CDR3 in DNA: TGCAGCGTGATAGACTCTTCGGGGGATCAGCCCCAGCATTTT. Translated, it gives CSVIDSSGDQPQHF.

This chain uses TRBV28 with TRBJ2-7; 13 nucleotides agree with TRBD2. CDR1 is MDHEN, CDR2 SYDVKM, per germline. This CDR3 region has 14 residues. With 8 bases clipped from V and 2 bases from J, the junction kept 3 bases outside the gene matches. DNA of the CDR3: TGTGCCAGCCGACTAGCGGGAGGTACCTACGAGCAGTACTTC. Its protein is CASRLAGGTYEQYF.

This chain links TRBV7-8 with TRBJ2-2; TRBD2 agrees at 9 bases. This CDR3 is built from 17 residues. The germline gives CDR1 SGHVS, CDR2 FQNEAQ. J gave up 6 bases and V 3 bases, and 11 bases lay outside the gene matches. CDR3 in DNA: TGTGCCAGCAGCTTGCCCTCGGTGATAGCGGGGGCCGGGGAGCTGTTTTTT. It is translated as CASSLPSVIAGAGELFF.

This clonotype was observed many times. The chain links TRBV6-4 to TRBJ2-3, with TRBD2 identical over 14 bases. V was pared by 0 bases and J by 4 bases, with 6 bases of the junction left unmatched. The germline V gene encodes CDR1 MRHNA and CDR2 SNTAGT. The CDR3 is 18 residues long. The CDR3 reads CASSDSTSGGAGADTQYF. The CDR3 DNA is TGTGCCAGCAGTGACTCGACTAGCGGGGGGGCCGGAGCAGATACGCAGTATTTT.

This clonotype has at least ten counts. The J gene is TRBJ1-5, the V gene TRBV12-3 or TRBV12-4; D remains unclear. Trimming pared 6 bases from V and 0 bases from J, leaving 3 bases between. The CDR3 runs to 12 residues. The CDR3 loop is CASRYSNQPQHF. CDR3 bases: TGTGCCAGCAGATATAGCAATCAGCCCCAGCATTTT.

This clonotype was recorded many times. The V and J genes are TRBV12-3 or TRBV12-4 and TRBJ1-1, with D unclear. Trimming removed 1 base at V and 5 bases at J, with 5 bases between. The CDR3 extends over 12 amino acids. The CDR3 spells CASSLGETEAFF. DNA for the CDR3: TGTGCCAGCAGTTTAGGGGAAACTGAAGCTTTCTTT.

This clonotype was detected only a few times. The chain joins TRBV20-1 to TRBJ1-4; a possible D gene is TRBD1 (6 bases). Germline V gives CDR1 DFQATT, CDR2 SNEGSKA (reference sequence). The CDR3 has 13 residues. V dropped 5 bases and J dropped 3 bases, with 10 bases sitting between them. CDR3 region: CSASQGPNEKLFF. CDR3 nucleotide sequence: TGCAGTGCTTCACAGGGCCCTAATGAAAAACTGTTTTTT.

This clonotype was seen a handful of times. The gene calls are TRBV29-1 and TRBJ2-1; D is unclear. Looked up from germline, CDR1 is SQVTM and CDR2 is ANQGSEA. This CDR3 has 11 amino acids. Deletions cut 6 bases from V and 0 bases from J, with 3 bases between. CDR3 loop: CSVISYNEQFF. Written as DNA, the CDR3 is TGCAGCGTCATCTCCTACAATGAGCAGTTCTTC.

The J gene is TRBJ2-6, the V gene TRBV7-2; 7 nucleotides line up with TRBD1. Trimming at V came to 1 base and at J to 2 bases, leaving 2 bases not matched to a gene. This CDR3 is built from 16 residues. CDR1 is SGHTA, CDR2 FQGNSA, per germline. CDR3 sequence (DNA): TGTGCCAGCAGCTTAGTAGGACAGGCTGGGGCCAACGTCCTGACTTTC. Amino acids: CASSLVGQAGANVLTF.

This clonotype was seen only a few times. The chain recombines TRBV5-4 with TRBJ2-1; 8 bases are shared with TRBD2. The J segment lost 0 bases and the V segment lost 6 bases, leaving 8 bases of the junction unmatched. Germline-derived CDR1 and CDR2 are SGHNT and YYREEE (reference sequence). There are 16 residues in the CDR3. The CDR3 is CASTSLAGFSYNEQFF. CDR3 DNA sequence: TGTGCCAGCACCAGCCTAGCGGGTTTCTCCTACAATGAGCAGTTCTTC. Full variable domain (outside the CDR3, taken from reference TRBV5-4 and TRBJ2-1): ETGVTQSPTHLIKTRGQQVTLRCSSQSGHNTVSWYQQALGQGPQFIFQYYREEENGRGNFPPRFSGLQFPNYSSELNVNALELDDSALYLCASTSLAGFSYNEQFFGPGTRLTVL.

V and J are TRBV3-1 and TRBJ2-7; D unresolved. The CDR3 totals 11 residues. Germline CDR1 and CDR2: LGHDT and YNNKEL (reference sequence). V gave up 5 bases and J gave up 6 bases, with 8 bases separating them. The CDR3 loop reads CASSSVGEQYF. The CDR3 region has the DNA TGTGCCAGCAGCTCAGTGGGCGAGCAGTACTTC.

In its sample, this clonotype was seen many times. The chain uses TRBV7-2 and TRBJ2-1, with D possibly matching TRBD2 (5 bases). V was clipped by 3 bases and J by 8 bases, with 11 bases between them. Germline-derived CDR1 and CDR2 are SGHTA and FQGNSA. This CDR3 contains 13 residues. CDR3 DNA: TGTGCCAGCAGCTTGCGGACTGTCGATGAGCAGTTCTTC. The encoded protein is CASSLRTVDEQFF.

This clonotype has just a few counts. The chain recombines TRBV20-1 with TRBJ1-4; D ambiguous. CDR1 and CDR2 (germline): DFQATT, SNEGSKA (reference sequence). Trimming left V 2 bases short and J 0 bases short, with 4 bases between. CDR3 length: 13 amino acids. The CDR3, as DNA: TGCAGTGCTAGACAGACAACTAATGAAAAACTGTTTTTT. This translates into CSARQTTNEKLFF.

This clonotype was detected a few times. J is TRBJ1-1 and V is TRBV20-1; D ambiguous. Germline V CDR1 and CDR2: DFQATT, SNEGSKA (reference sequence). There are 11 residues in the CDR3. Trimming pared 3 bases from V and 1 base from J, leaving 3 bases between. The CDR3 nucleotides are TGCAGTGCTAGGTCGAACACTGAAGCTTTCTTT. It yields the protein CSARSNTEAFF.

The rearrangement links TRBV18 to TRBJ1-1, with D hard to call. This CDR3 spans 14 amino acids. In germline, CDR1 is KGHSH, CDR2 LQKENI. Trimming cost V 8 bases and J 2 bases, with 15 bases left between them. The CDR3 loop reads CASVAVPGNTEAFF. In nucleotides, the CDR3 is TGTGCCAGCGTCGCGGTCCCCGGAAACACTGAAGCTTTCTTT.

This clonotype was counted between two and nine times. The gene calls are TRBV25-1 and TRBJ2-7; D remains unclear. Trimming took 2 bases from V and 2 from J, leaving 19 bases between them. CDR1 and CDR2 from the germline V gene are MGHDK and SYGVNS. The CDR3 runs 17 residues. CDR3 residues: CASSEPRPQALPYEQYF. The DNA of the CDR3 is TGTGCCAGCAGTGAACCGCGCCCCCAGGCTTTACCCTACGAGCAGTACTTC.